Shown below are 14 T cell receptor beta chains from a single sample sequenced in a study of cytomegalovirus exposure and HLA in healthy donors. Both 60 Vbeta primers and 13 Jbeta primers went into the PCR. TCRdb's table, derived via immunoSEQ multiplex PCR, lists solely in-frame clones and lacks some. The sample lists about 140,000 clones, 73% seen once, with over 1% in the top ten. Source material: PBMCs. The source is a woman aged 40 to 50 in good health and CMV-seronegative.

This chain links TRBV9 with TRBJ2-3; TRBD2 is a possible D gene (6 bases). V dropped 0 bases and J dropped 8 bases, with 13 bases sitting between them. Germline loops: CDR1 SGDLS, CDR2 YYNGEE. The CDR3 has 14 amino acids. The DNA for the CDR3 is TGTGCCAGCAGCGTAGCGGGGACTTCAGTTACGCAGTATTTT. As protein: CASSVAGTSVTQYF.

In DNA form, the CDR3 reads TGTGCCAGCAGCCAAGAGAGCGGTAGCAATCAGCCCCAGCATTTT. Protein sequence: CASSQESGSNQPQHF. This rearrangement joins TRBV4-2 to TRBJ1-5; D gene ambiguous. The CDR3 has 15 amino acids. Trimming stripped 0 bases from V and 0 bases from J, with 6 bases between. Germline-derived CDR1 and CDR2 are LGHNA and YNFKEQ.

The CDR3 sequence: CASRRGQKTEAFF. CDR3 in DNA: TGTGCCAGCAGGCGTGGACAGAAAACTGAAGCTTTCTTT. This rearrangement joins TRBV27 to TRBJ1-1; the D gene is possibly TRBD1 (6 bases). Between the trimmed V and J ends, which lost 6 bases and 5 bases, there was a span of 13 bases. The V gene's germline CDR1 is MNHEY and CDR2 SMNVEV (reference sequence). The CDR3 sequence is 13 residues long.

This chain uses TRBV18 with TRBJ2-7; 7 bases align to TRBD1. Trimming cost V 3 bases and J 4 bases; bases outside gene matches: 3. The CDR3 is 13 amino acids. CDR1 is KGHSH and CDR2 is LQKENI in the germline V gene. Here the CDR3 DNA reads TGTGCCAGCTCACCTGGGACAGAATACGAGCAGTACTTC. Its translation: CASSPGTEYEQYF.

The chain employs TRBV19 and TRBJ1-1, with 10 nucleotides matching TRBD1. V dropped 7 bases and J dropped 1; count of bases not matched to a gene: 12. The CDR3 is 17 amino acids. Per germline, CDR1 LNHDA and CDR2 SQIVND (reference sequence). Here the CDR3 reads CASTPSWGQGTNTEAFF. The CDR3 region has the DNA TGTGCCAGTACCCCAAGCTGGGGACAGGGGACGAACACTGAAGCTTTCTTT.

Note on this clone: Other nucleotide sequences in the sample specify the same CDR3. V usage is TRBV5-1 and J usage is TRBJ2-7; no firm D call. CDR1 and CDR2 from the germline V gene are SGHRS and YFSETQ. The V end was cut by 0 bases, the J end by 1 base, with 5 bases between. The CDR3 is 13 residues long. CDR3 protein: CASSLDRSYEQYF. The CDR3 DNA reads TGCGCCAGCAGCTTGGACAGATCCTACGAGCAGTACTTC. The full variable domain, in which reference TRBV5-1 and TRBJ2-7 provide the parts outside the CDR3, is KAGVTQTPRYLIKTRGQQVTLSCSPISGHRSVSWYQQTPGQGLQFLFEYFSETQRNKGNFPGRFSGRQFSNSRSEMNVSTLELGDSALYLCASSLDRSYEQYFGPGTRLTVT.

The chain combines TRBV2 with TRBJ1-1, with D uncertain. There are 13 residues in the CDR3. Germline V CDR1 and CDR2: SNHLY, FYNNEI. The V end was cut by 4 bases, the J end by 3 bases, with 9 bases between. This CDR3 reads CASSVVADTEAFF. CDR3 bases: TGTGCCAGCAGTGTTGTGGCAGACACTGAAGCTTTCTTT.

The CDR3 DNA reads as TGTGCCAGCAGCGTAGAAGGGGTAGCGGGGGGGCCTTACAATGAGCAGTTCTTC. Translation gives CASSVEGVAGGPYNEQFF. This chain joins TRBV9 and TRBJ2-1; 11 bases map to TRBD2. V dropped 0 bases and J dropped 4; count of bases not matched to a gene: 9. The V gene's germline CDR1 is SGDLS and CDR2 YYNGEE. This CDR3 comprises 18 residues.

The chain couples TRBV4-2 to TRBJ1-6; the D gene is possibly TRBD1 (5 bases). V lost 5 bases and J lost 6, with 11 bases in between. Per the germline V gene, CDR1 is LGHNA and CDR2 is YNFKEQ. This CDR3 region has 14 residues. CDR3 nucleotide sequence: TGTGCCAGCAGCGGCGGGGGATCTAATTCACCCCTCCACTTT. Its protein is CASSGGGSNSPLHF.

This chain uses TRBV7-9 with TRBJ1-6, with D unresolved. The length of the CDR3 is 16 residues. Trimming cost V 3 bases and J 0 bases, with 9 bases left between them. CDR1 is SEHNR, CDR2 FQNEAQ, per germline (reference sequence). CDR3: CASSFVSFSYNSPLHF. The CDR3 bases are TGTGCCAGCAGCTTTGTTAGCTTCTCCTATAATTCACCCCTCCACTTT.

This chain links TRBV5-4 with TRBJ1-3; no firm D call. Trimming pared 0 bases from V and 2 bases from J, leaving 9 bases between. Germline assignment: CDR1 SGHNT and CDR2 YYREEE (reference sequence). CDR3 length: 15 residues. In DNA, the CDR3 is TGTGCCAGCAGCTTGGGCGGAGGACCTGGAAACACCATATATTTT. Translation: CASSLGGGPGNTIYF.

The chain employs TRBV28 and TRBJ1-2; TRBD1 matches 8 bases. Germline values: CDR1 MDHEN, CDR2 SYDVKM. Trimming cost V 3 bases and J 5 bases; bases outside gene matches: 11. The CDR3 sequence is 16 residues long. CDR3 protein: CASSLTGDGFKYGYTF. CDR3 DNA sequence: TGTGCCAGCAGTTTGACAGGGGATGGGTTCAAGTATGGCTACACCTTC.

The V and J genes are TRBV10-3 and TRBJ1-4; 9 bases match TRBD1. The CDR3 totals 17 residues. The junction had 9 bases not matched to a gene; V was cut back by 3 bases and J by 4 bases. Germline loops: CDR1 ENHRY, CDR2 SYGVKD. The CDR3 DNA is TGTGCCATCAGTGACCCGGGACAGGGCCGATTTAATGAAAAACTGTTTTTT. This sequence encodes CAISDPGQGRFNEKLFF.

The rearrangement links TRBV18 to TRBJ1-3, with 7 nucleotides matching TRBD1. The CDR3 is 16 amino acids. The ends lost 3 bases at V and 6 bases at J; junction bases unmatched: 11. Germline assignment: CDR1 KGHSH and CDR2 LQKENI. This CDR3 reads CASSPGLRQGVNTIYF. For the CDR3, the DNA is TGTGCCAGCTCACCGGGTCTGAGACAGGGAGTAAACACCATATATTTT.